This entry describes one T cell receptor (beta chain). The data stem from a study of blood T cell repertoires in COVID-19. This CDR3 region has 15 residues. Produced via immunoSEQ multiplex PCR; TCRdb's table is partial and in-frame only. The sample shows around 260,000 clones, around 81% of them seen only once. The sequenced sample consisted of peripheral blood. The TCR comes from a person aged 65-85 years with COVID-19, enrolled during active disease. The chain uses TRBV1 and TRBJ2-7; the table's D gene call, TRBD2, was not cross checked with the DNA. TRBV1 is classified as a pseudogene. This chain's CDR3 is CPQALAGFFSYEQYF. CDR3 coding DNA: TGCCCTCAGGCTCTAGCGGGATTTTTTTCCTACGAGCAGTACTTC.